These 24 T cell receptor beta chains originate from one sample sequenced in a study of blood T cell repertoires in COVID-19. The assay was immunoSEQ multiplex PCR, and TCRdb's table has in-frame clones only and misses some. This sample yields about 82,000 clones, of which roughly 80% are seen a single time; 12% belongs to the top ten. What was sequenced was peripheral blood. The receptors were sampled from a woman in her thirties or forties with active or convalescent COVID-19.

This clone was picked up many times. This chain links TRBV3-1 (or the pseudogene TRBV3-2) with TRBJ2-2; 13 nucleotides match TRBD2. This CDR3 has 18 residues. V trimming: 4 bases; J trimming: 4 bases; junction bases outside the gene matches: 9. Germline V gene data show CDR1 as LGHDT and CDR2 as YNNKEL (reference sequence). The CDR3 sequence: CASSPLAGGRGGTGELFF. The CDR3 DNA sequence: TGTGCCAGCAGCCCACTAGCGGGAGGGCGTGGCGGCACCGGGGAGCTGTTTTTT.

The V call is TRBV28, the J call TRBJ1-1; D is unresolved. The CDR3 is made up of 13 amino acids. Germline V CDR1 and CDR2: MDHEN, SYDVKM. Trimming removed 5 bases from V and 0 bases from J, with 7 bases in between. The CDR3: CASSKRLNTEAFF. CDR3 DNA: TGTGCCAGCAGTAAGAGATTGAACACTGAAGCTTTCTTT.

The V and J genes are TRBV6-5 and TRBJ2-1; 12 positions agree with TRBD1. The CDR3 length is 14 residues. Germline trimming cut 6 bases from V and 8 bases from J; bases unmatched to any gene: 5. Germline values: CDR1 MNHEY, CDR2 SVGAGI. This CDR3 reads CASRTGQGADEQFF. The CDR3 coding sequence is TGTGCCAGCAGGACGGGACAGGGGGCGGATGAGCAGTTCTTC.

The V and J genes are TRBV10-3 and TRBJ1-4; D unresolved. Germline values: CDR1 ENHRY, CDR2 SYGVKD. The CDR3 runs 15 residues. V was trimmed by 1 base and J by 7 bases, leaving 13 bases between them. The CDR3 DNA is TGTGCCATCAGTGAGTTGTTACGGGGAAGTGAAAAACTGTTTTTT. This gives the protein CAISELLRGSEKLFF.

The chain recombines TRBV27 with TRBJ2-7, with 9 nucleotides matching TRBD2. Germline V CDR1 and CDR2: MNHEY, SMNVEV (reference sequence). The CDR3 runs 11 residues. Trimming removed 8 bases from V and 7 bases from J; junction bases left unmatched: 3. CDR3 DNA: TGTGCCAGCGGGGCGGGGGGGGAGCAGTACTTC. As protein: CASGAGGEQYF.

The chain couples TRBV7-2 to TRBJ2-7, with a weak D call TRBD1 (6 bases). Trimming removed 0 bases from V and 2 bases from J, with 11 bases in between. The CDR3 spans 15 residues. Germline lookup yields CDR1 SGHTA and CDR2 FQGNSA. The CDR3 sequence is CASSLARTATYEQYF. The DNA for the CDR3 is TGTGCCAGCAGCTTAGCCCGGACAGCAACCTACGAGCAGTACTTC. The whole variable domain, remainder taken from reference TRBV7-2 and TRBJ2-7, is GAGVSQSPSNKVTEKGKDVELRCDPISGHTALYWYRQSLGQGLEFLIYFQGNSAPDKSGLPSDRFSAERTGGSVSTLTIQRTQQEDSAVYLCASSLARTATYEQYFGPGTRLTVT.

V gene TRBV6-5 combines with J gene TRBJ2-2; maybe TRBD2 (5 bases). Germline loops: CDR1 MNHEY, CDR2 SVGAGI. The CDR3 covers 15 residues. V was pared by 6 bases and J by 0 bases, with 11 bases between. CDR3 in amino acids: CASSINGANTGELFF. CDR3 bases: TGTGCCAGCAGCATTAACGGGGCGAACACCGGGGAGCTGTTTTTT.

This clone was observed a single time. The V gene is TRBV18, the J gene TRBJ2-7; 12 bases fit TRBD2. Trimming at V came to 3 bases and at J to 4 bases, leaving 4 bases not matched to a gene. This CDR3 has 15 amino acids. Germline V CDR1 and CDR2: KGHSH, LQKENI. The CDR3, as DNA: TGTGCCAGCTCACCGCGACTAGCGGGAGATTACGAGCAGTACTTC. This encodes CASSPRLAGDYEQYF.

The chain uses TRBV5-1 and TRBJ2-7; 9 bases are shared with TRBD1. This CDR3 is built from 14 residues. The germline CDR1 and CDR2 sequences are SGHRS and YFSETQ. The trim removed 4 bases at V and 3 bases at J, leaving 5 bases unmatched. Written as DNA, the CDR3 is TGCGCCAGCAGCATGCCGGGACAGGGCTACGAGCAGTACTTC. As protein: CASSMPGQGYEQYF. Looking up the rest from reference TRBV5-1 and TRBJ2-7 gives the full variable domain: KAGVTQTPRYLIKTRGQQVTLSCSPISGHRSVSWYQQTPGQGLQFLFEYFSETQRNKGNFPGRFSGRQFSNSRSEMNVSTLELGDSALYLCASSMPGQGYEQYFGPGTRLTVT.

V usage is TRBV7-2 and J usage is TRBJ2-1, with TRBD2 matching 9 bases. Germline CDR1 and CDR2: SGHTA and FQGNSA. There are 15 residues in the CDR3. The V segment lost 2 bases and the J segment 4 bases; nucleotides outside the gene matches: 3. The CDR3 region is CASSLTGLAYNEQFF. The CDR3 DNA reads as TGTGCCAGCAGCTTAACGGGACTAGCTTACAATGAGCAGTTCTTC. The full variable domain, completed using reference TRBV7-2 and TRBJ2-1, is GAGVSQSPSNKVTEKGKDVELRCDPISGHTALYWYRQSLGQGLEFLIYFQGNSAPDKSGLPSDRFSAERTGGSVSTLTIQRTQQEDSAVYLCASSLTGLAYNEQFFGPGTRLTVL.

The gene calls are TRBV2 and TRBJ2-3, with 11 bases aligning to TRBD2. With 6 bases clipped from V and 0 bases from J, the junction kept 5 bases outside the gene matches. From germline, CDR1 is SNHLY and CDR2 FYNNEI. The CDR3 has 16 amino acids. The CDR3 is CASRILAGASTDTQYF. In DNA, the CDR3 is TGTGCCAGCAGAATACTAGCGGGGGCAAGCACAGATACGCAGTATTTT.

In this sample, this clone turned up once. This rearrangement joins TRBV4-3 to TRBJ2-2; 9 bases fit TRBD2. CDR3 length equals 15 residues. Looked up from germline, CDR1 is LGHNA and CDR2 is YSLEER. After removal of 0 bases from V and 7 bases from J, the junction contained 3 bases not matched to a gene. The CDR3 here is CASSQEAGGVGELFF. DNA of the CDR3: TGCGCCAGCAGCCAAGAAGCGGGGGGTGTCGGGGAGCTGTTTTTT.

The chain combines TRBV2 with TRBJ1-1; no clear D. The CDR3 totals 15 residues. Germline V gives CDR1 SNHLY, CDR2 FYNNEI. Deletions cut 2 bases from V and 3 bases from J, with 13 bases between. CDR3 nucleotide sequence: TGTGCCAGCAGTGAAAGGGTGTCCGGGGACACTGAAGCTTTCTTT. This translates into CASSERVSGDTEAFF.

In DNA form, the CDR3 reads TGTGCCAGCAGTTTGGCAGGTCAGAACACTGAAGCTTTCTTT. This sequence encodes CASSLAGQNTEAFF. The chain couples TRBV6-5 to TRBJ1-1, with D hard to call. Germline loops: CDR1 MNHEY, CDR2 SVGAGI. The CDR3 contains 14 residues. Trimming removed 4 bases from V and 1 base from J, with 10 bases in between.

V gene TRBV27 combines with J gene TRBJ2-7; 9 nucleotides align to TRBD1. V trimming: 4 bases; J trimming: 2 bases; junction bases outside the gene matches: 9. The CDR3 is 16 residues long. Per the germline V gene, CDR1 is MNHEY and CDR2 is SMNVEV (reference sequence). In DNA, the CDR3 is TGTGCCAGCAGTTCTCTTCTCGGGACAGGGCCCTACGAGCAGTACTTC. This codes for CASSSLLGTGPYEQYF.

This chain connects TRBV4-1 to TRBJ1-3; no firm D call. This CDR3 is built from 14 residues. V lost 2 bases, J lost 2 bases, and 7 bases lay in between. Germline V gene data show CDR1 as MGHRA and CDR2 as YSYEKL. Written as DNA, the CDR3 is TGCGCCAGCAGCCAATCCGAGGCTGGAAACACCATATATTTT. Protein product: CASSQSEAGNTIYF.

This sequence joins TRBV5-1 and TRBJ1-3; 7 bases fit TRBD1. After removal of 0 bases from V and 11 bases from J, the junction contained 14 bases not matched to a gene. The germline CDR1 and CDR2 sequences are SGHRS and YFSETQ. The CDR3 covers 16 residues. The CDR3 sequence: CASSLGSGGPLYPIYF. In DNA form, the CDR3 reads TGCGCCAGCAGCTTGGGGTCAGGGGGGCCTCTCTACCCCATATATTTT.

The chain carries TRBV3-1 (or the pseudogene TRBV3-2) and TRBJ2-5, with D perhaps TRBD2 (6 bases). The V end lost 0 bases, the J end lost 3 bases, and 8 bases lay between the germline ends. Germline loops: CDR1 LGHDT, CDR2 YNNKEL (reference sequence). The CDR3 runs 14 residues. The CDR3 DNA reads TGTGCCAGCAGCCAAGACCCGGGGGAAGAGACCCAGTACTTC. Translated, it gives CASSQDPGEETQYF.

The chain has TRBV7-2 and TRBJ1-4, with a tentative D call TRBD1 (5 bases). Germline V gives CDR1 SGHTA, CDR2 FQGNSA. The CDR3 runs to 16 residues. Trimming left V 3 bases short and J 4 bases short, with 15 bases between. CDR3 sequence (DNA): TGTGCCAGCAGCTTTACCGGGACTACGTTTAATGAAAAACTGTTTTTT. Translated: CASSFTGTTFNEKLFF.

The rearrangement joins TRBV6-5 to TRBJ2-5, with 10 positions matching TRBD1. V lost 2 bases, J lost 3 bases, and 0 bases stayed unmatched. CDR3 length equals 14 residues. Germline values: CDR1 MNHEY, CDR2 SVGAGI. The CDR3 DNA sequence: TGTGCCAGCAGTTACGGGACAGGGGAAGAGACCCAGTACTTC. This codes for CASSYGTGEETQYF.

This clone was seen at least ten times. V and J are TRBV7-2 and TRBJ2-7; no reliable D call. The germline CDR1 and CDR2 sequences are SGHTA and FQGNSA. There are 15 residues in the CDR3. V was clipped by 1 base and J by 3 bases, with 13 bases between them. The CDR3 DNA reads as TGTGCCAGCAGCTTAGGTGAGTATTCGAGCTACGAGCAGTACTTC. It is translated as CASSLGEYSSYEQYF.

This chain links TRBV9 with TRBJ1-4, with a possible D match to TRBD1 (6 bases). V was clipped by 0 bases and J by 13 bases, with 19 bases between them. The CDR3 is made up of 15 amino acids. Germline V lookup: CDR1 SGDLS, CDR2 YYNGEE. CDR3 in DNA: TGTGCCAGCAGCGTAGGGTCAGGGGCGCCCGAAGGACTGTTTTTT. This gives the protein CASSVGSGAPEGLFF.

This clone is medium-sized within its sample. This specimen includes other DNA sequences encoding the same CDR3. This chain uses TRBV15 with TRBJ2-7; TRBD1 aligns across 11 bases. The CDR3 spans 15 residues. Germline CDR1 is LNHNV and CDR2 is YYDKDF (reference sequence). With V trimmed by 1 base and J by 4 bases, 3 bases remained unmatched. CDR3: CATSRGTGGSYEQYF. CDR3 DNA sequence: TGTGCCACCAGCAGAGGGACAGGGGGCAGTTACGAGCAGTACTTC. Full variable domain (outside the CDR3, taken from reference TRBV15 and TRBJ2-7): DAMVIQNPRYQVTQFGKPVTLSCSQTLNHNVMYWYQQKSSQAPKLLFHYYDKDFNNEADTPDNFQSRRPNTSFCFLDIRSPGLGDTAMYLCATSRGTGGSYEQYFGPGTRLTVT.

The chain combines TRBV7-9 with TRBJ1-2; TRBD1 matches 8 bases. There are 13 residues in the CDR3. Trimming cost V 5 bases and J 7 bases; bases outside gene matches: 6. The germline CDR1 and CDR2 sequences are SEHNR and FQNEAQ (reference sequence). As DNA, the CDR3 is TGTGCCAGCAGCCGAGGGACAGGTGGTGGCTACACCTTC. Encoded protein: CASSRGTGGGYTF.